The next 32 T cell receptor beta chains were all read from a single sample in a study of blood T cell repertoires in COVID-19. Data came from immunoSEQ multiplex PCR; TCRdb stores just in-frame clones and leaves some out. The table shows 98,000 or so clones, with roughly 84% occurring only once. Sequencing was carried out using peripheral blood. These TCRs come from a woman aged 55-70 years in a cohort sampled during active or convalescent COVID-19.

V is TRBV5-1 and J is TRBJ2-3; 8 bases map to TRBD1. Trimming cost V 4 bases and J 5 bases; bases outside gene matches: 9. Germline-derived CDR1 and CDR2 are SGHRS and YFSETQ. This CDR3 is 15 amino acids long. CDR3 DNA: TGCGCCAGCAGCGAGGGGGGACAGGCCAGAGATACGCAGTATTTT. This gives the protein CASSEGGQARDTQYF.

This chain's CDR3 is CASSQAGGSQPQHF. CDR3 sequence (DNA): TGTGCCAGCAGCCAAGCCGGGGGAAGTCAGCCCCAGCATTTT. The J gene is TRBJ1-5, the V gene TRBV3-1 (or the pseudogene TRBV3-2); a possible D gene is TRBD1 (5 bases). The CDR3 is 14 amino acids. Looked up from germline, CDR1 is LGHDT and CDR2 is YNNKEL (reference sequence). V gave up 1 base and J gave up 6 bases, with 10 bases separating them.

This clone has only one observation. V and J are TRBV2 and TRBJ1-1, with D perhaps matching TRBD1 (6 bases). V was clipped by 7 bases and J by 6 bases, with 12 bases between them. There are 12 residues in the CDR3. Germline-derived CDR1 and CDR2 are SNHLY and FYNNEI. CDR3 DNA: TGTGCCAGCATCTGGGACACTCCTGAAGCTTTCTTT. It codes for CASIWDTPEAFF.

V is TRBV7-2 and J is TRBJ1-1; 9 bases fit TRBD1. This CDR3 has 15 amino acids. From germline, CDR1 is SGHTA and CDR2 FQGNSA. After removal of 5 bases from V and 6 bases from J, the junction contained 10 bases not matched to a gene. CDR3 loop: CASSLGTGLWAEAFF. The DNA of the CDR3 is TGTGCCAGCAGCCTAGGGACAGGGTTATGGGCTGAAGCTTTCTTT.

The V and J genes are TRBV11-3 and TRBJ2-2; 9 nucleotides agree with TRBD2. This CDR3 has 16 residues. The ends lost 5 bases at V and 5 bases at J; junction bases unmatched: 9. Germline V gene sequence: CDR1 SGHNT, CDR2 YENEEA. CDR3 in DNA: TGTGCCAGCAGCCGGTGGACTAGCGAGGGGACCGGGGAGCTGTTTTTT. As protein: CASSRWTSEGTGELFF. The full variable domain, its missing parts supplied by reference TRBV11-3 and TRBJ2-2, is EAGVVQSPRYKIIEKKQPVAFWCNPISGHNTLYWYLQNLGQGPELLIRYENEEAVDDSQLPKDRFSAERLKGVDSTLKIQPAELGDSAVYLCASSRWTSEGTGELFFGEGSRLTVL.

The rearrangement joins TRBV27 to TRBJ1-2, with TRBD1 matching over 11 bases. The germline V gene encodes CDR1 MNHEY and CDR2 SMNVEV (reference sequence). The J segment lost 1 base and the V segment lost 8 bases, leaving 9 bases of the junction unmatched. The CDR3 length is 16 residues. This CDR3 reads CASAPGQGDFNYGYTF. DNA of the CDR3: TGTGCCAGCGCACCGGGACAGGGGGATTTTAACTATGGCTACACCTTC.

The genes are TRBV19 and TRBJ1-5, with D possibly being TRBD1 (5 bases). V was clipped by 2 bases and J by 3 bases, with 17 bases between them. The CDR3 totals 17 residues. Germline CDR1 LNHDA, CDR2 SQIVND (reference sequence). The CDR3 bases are TGTGCCAGTAGTATACTCCAGGGTGGGCGTAACAATCAGCCCCAGCATTTT. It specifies CASSILQGGRNNQPQHF.

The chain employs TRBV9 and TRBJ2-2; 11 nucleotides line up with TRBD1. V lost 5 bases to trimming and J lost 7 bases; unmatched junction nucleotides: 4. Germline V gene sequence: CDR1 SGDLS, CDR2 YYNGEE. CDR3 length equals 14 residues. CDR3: CASRPGQGVGELFF. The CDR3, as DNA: TGTGCCAGCAGACCGGGACAGGGGGTCGGGGAGCTGTTTTTT.

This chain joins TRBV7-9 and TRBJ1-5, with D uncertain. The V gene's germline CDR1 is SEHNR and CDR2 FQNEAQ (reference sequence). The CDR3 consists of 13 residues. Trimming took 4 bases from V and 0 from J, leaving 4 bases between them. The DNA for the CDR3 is TGTGCCAGCAGCTGGAGTAGCAATCAGCCCCAGCATTTT. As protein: CASSWSSNQPQHF.

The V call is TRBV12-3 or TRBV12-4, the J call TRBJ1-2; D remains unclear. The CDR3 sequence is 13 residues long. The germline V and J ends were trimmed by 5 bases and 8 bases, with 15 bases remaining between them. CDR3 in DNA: TGTGCCAGCAGTCCAGACACCGTCCGAGGCTACACCTTC. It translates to CASSPDTVRGYTF.

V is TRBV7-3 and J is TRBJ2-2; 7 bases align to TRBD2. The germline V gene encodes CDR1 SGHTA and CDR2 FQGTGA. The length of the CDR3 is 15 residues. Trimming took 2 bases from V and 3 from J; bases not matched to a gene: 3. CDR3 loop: CASSLHLADTGELFF. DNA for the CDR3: TGTGCCAGCAGCTTACACCTAGCGGACACCGGGGAGCTGTTTTTT.

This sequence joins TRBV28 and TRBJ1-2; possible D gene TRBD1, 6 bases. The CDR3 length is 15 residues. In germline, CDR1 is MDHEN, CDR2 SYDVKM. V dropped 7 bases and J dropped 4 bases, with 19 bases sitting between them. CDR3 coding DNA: TGTGCCAGCACGGTCCCCCTGACAGGAGGCTATGGCTACACCTTC. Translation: CASTVPLTGGYGYTF.

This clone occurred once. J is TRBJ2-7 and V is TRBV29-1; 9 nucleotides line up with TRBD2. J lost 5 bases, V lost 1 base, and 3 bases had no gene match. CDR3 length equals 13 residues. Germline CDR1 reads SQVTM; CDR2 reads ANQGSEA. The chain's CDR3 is CSVEGSGGNEQYF. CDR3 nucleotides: TGCAGCGTTGAAGGTAGCGGGGGAAACGAGCAGTACTTC.

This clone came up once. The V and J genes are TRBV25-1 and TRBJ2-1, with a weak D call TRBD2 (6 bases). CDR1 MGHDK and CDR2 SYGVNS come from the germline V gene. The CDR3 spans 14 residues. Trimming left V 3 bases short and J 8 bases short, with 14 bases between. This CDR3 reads CASSDRLGGDEQFF. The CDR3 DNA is TGTGCCAGCAGTGATCGACTAGGTGGAGATGAGCAGTTCTTC.

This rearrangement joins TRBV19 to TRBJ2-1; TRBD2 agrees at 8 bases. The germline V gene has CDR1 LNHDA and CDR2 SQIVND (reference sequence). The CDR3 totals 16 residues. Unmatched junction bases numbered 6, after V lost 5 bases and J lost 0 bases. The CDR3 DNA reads TGTGCCAGTAGTCAGCTAGCGGGCTCCTCCTACAATGAGCAGTTCTTC. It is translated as CASSQLAGSSYNEQFF.

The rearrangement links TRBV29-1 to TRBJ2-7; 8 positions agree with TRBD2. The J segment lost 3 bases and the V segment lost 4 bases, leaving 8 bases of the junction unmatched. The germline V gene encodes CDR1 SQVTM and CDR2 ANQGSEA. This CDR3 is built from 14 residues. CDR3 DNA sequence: TGCAGCGTTGGAGCGGCGGGAGGACTCTACGAGCAGTACTTC. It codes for CSVGAAGGLYEQYF.

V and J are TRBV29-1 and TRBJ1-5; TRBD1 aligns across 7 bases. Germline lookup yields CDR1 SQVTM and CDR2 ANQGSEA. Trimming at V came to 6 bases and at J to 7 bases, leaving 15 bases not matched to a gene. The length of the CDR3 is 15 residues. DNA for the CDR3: TGCAGCGTCCGGGACAGAAAACAGGAATACCAGCCCCAGCATTTT. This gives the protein CSVRDRKQEYQPQHF.

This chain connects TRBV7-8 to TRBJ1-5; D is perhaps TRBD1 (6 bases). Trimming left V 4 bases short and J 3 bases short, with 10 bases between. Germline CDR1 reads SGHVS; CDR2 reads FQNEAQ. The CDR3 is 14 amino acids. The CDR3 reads CASSSDRFNQPQHF. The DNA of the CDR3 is TGTGCCAGCAGCTCCGACAGGTTCAATCAGCCCCAGCATTTT. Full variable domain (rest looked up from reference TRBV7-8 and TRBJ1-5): GAGVSQSPRYKVAKRGQDVALRCDPISGHVSLFWYQQALGQGPEFLTYFQNEAQLDKSGLPSDRFFAERPEGSVSTLKIQRTQQEDSAVYLCASSSDRFNQPQHFGDGTRLSIL.

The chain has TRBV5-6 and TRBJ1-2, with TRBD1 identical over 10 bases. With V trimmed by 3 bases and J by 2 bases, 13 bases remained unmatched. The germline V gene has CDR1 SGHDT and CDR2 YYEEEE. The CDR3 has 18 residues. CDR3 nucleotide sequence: TGTGCCAGCAGCTCAACCCGGACAGGGGGAAGAGGGAACTATGGCTACACCTTC. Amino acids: CASSSTRTGGRGNYGYTF.

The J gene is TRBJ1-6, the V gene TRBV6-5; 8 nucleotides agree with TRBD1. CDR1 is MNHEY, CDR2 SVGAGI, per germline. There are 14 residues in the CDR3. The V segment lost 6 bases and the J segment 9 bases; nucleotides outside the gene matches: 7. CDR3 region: CASRGQGASSPLHF. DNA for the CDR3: TGTGCCAGCAGAGGACAGGGTGCGAGTTCACCCCTCCACTTT.

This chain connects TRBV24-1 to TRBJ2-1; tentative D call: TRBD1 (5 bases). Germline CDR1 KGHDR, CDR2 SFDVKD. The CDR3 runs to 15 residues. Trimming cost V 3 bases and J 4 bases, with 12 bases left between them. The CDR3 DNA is TGTGCCACCAGTGATCGCCCCCAGGGTTACAATGAGCAGTTCTTC. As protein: CATSDRPQGYNEQFF.

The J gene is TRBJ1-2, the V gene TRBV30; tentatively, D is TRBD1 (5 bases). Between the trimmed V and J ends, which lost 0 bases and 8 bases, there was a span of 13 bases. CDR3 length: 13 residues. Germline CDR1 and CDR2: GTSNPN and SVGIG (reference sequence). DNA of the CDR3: TGTGCCTGGAGTGTAGGGCAGGGAAAAGGCTACACCTTC. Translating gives CAWSVGQGKGYTF.

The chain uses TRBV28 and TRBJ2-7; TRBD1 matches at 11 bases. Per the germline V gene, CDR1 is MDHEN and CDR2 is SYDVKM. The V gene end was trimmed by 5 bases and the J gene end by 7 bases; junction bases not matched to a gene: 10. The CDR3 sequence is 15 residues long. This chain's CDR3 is CASSGRGQGAWEQYF. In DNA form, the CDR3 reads TGTGCCAGCAGTGGGAGAGGACAGGGGGCTTGGGAGCAGTACTTC.

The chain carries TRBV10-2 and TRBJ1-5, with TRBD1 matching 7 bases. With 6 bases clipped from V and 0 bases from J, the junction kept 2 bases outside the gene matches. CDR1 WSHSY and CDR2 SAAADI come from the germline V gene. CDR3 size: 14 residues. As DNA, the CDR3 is TGCGCCAGCAGCCAGGGGGTTAGCAATCAGCCCCAGCATTTT. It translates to CASSQGVSNQPQHF.

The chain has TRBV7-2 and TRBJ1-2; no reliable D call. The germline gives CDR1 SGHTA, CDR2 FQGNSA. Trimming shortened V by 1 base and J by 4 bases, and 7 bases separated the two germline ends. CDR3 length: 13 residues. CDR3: CASSLDSSYGYTF. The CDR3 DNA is TGTGCCAGCAGCTTAGACTCATCCTATGGCTACACCTTC.

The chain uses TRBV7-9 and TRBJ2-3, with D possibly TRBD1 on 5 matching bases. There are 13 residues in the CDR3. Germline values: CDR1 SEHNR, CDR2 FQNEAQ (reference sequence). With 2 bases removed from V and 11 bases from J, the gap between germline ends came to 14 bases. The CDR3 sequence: CASSLSGQGKQYF. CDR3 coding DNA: TGTGCCAGCAGCTTATCTGGGCAGGGAAAGCAGTATTTT.

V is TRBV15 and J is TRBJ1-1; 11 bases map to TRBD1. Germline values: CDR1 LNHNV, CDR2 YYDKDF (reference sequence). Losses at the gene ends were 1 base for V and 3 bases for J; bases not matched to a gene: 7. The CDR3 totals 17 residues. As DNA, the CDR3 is TGTGCCACCAGCAGAGGGGTGGGGGGACAGGGGGACACTGAAGCTTTCTTT. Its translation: CATSRGVGGQGDTEAFF.

The CDR3: CASSLGASNQPQHF. DNA of the CDR3: TGTGCCAGCAGCTTAGGGGCCAGTAATCAGCCCCAGCATTTT. The rearrangement joins TRBV13 to TRBJ1-5, with D unclear. Per germline, CDR1 PRHDT and CDR2 FYEKMQ (reference sequence). The CDR3 has 14 residues. V was cut by 0 bases and J by 4 bases, with 7 bases left in between. Using reference TRBV13 and TRBJ1-5 for the parts outside the CDR3, the full variable domain is AAGVIQSPRHLIKEKRETATLKCYPIPRHDTVYWYQQGPGQDPQFLISFYEKMQSDKGSIPDRFSAQQFSDYHSELNMSSLELGDSALYFCASSLGASNQPQHFGDGTRLSIL.

DNA for the CDR3: TGTGCCAGTAGTGTACAGGGCGGCAATCAGCCCCAGCATTTT. Its translation: CASSVQGGNQPQHF. The chain carries TRBV19 and TRBJ1-5; possible D gene TRBD1, 6 bases. Trimming took 5 bases from V and 2 from J, leaving 10 bases between them. CDR3 length: 14 amino acids. The germline gives CDR1 LNHDA, CDR2 SQIVND (reference sequence). Full variable domain (rest looked up from reference TRBV19 and TRBJ1-5): DGGITQSPKYLFRKEGQNVTLSCEQNLNHDAMYWYRQDPGQGLRLIYYSQIVNDFQKGDIAEGYSVSREKKESFPLTVTSAQKNPTAFYLCASSVQGGNQPQHFGDGTRLSIL.

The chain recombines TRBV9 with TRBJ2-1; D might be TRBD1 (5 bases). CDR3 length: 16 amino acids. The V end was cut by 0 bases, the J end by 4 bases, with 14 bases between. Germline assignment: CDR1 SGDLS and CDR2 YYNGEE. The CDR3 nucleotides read TGTGCCAGCAGCGTAGCTTCCAGGGCCCGGTACAATGAGCAGTTCTTC. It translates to CASSVASRARYNEQFF. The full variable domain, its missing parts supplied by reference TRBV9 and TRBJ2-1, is DSGVTQTPKHLITATGQRVTLRCSPRSGDLSVYWYQQSLDQGLQFLIQYYNGEERAKGNILERFSAQQFPDLHSELNLSSLELGDSALYFCASSVASRARYNEQFFGPGTRLTVL.

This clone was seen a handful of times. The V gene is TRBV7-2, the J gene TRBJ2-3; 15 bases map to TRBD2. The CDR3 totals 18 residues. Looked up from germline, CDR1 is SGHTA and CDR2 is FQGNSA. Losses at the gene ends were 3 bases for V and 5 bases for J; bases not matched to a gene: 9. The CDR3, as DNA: TGTGCCAGCAGCTTTGGGACTAGCGGGAGGCGCAAGGGAGATACGCAGTATTTT. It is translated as CASSFGTSGRRKGDTQYF.

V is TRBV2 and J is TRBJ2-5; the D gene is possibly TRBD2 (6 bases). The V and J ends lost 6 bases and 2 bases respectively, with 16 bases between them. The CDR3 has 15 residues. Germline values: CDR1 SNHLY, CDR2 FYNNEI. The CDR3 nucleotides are TGTGCCAGCAGCCTCGACTGGCGGGGACAAGAGACCCAGTACTTC. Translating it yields CASSLDWRGQETQYF. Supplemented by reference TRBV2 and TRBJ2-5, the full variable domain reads EPEVTQTPSHQVTQMGQEVILRCVPISNHLYFYWYRQILGQKVEFLVSFYNNEISEKSEIFDDQFSVERPDGSNFTLKIRSTKLEDSAMYFCASSLDWRGQETQYFGPGTRLLVL.